This T cell receptor (beta chain) stems from a study of CD8+ T cells in alopecia areata. Extraction and reverse transcription of RNA yielded cDNA as the sequencing template. Measured with immunoSEQ multiplex PCR; TCRdb has only the in-frame clones, and not every one. This table has over 150,000 clones, 50% to 60% appearing once. Treatment noted: oral pan-JAK inhibitor, 5-10 mg twice daily. CDR1 GTSNPN and CDR2 SVGIG come from the germline V gene (reference sequence). V was pared by 4 bases and J by 3 bases, with 2 bases between. The CDR3 runs to 10 residues. Sample: CD4+ T cells sorted from blood, taken at week 4, from a patient treated with tofacitinib. The source is a human donor with alopecia areata. The gene calls are TRBV30 and TRBJ2-3; D gene unclear. CDR3 coding DNA: TGTGCCTGGACAACAGATACGCAGTATTTT. This sequence encodes CAWTTDTQYF.